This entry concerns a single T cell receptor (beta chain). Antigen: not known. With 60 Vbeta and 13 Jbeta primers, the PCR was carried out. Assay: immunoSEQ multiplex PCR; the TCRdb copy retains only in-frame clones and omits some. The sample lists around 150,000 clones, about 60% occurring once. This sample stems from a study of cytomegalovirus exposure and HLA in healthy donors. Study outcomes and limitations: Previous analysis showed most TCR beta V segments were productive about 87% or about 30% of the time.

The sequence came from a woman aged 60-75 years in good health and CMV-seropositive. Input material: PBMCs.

CDR3 in amino acids: CAWTPGAYGYTF. CDR3 in DNA: TGTGCCTGGACCCCAGGCGCCTATGGCTACACCTTC. V is TRBV30 and J is TRBJ1-2; D gene uncertain. Germline V CDR1 and CDR2: GTSNPN, SVGIG (reference sequence). This CDR3 is built from 12 residues. V gave up 4 bases and J gave up 4 bases, with 10 bases separating them.